Included here is one TCR beta chain sequence, with context. Antigen: not known. The entry originates in a study of T cell repertoires in cytomegalovirus infection. TCRdb re-derived calls from the reads in MiXCR, one entry per CDR3 protein. Of around 750,000 distinct CDR3 sequences in the sample, 32% are singletons; the top ten hold around an eighth. The CDR3 length is 12 residues. Germline V gives CDR1 MGHDK, CDR2 SYGVNS. V trimming: 8 bases; J trimming: 5 bases; junction bases outside the gene matches: 5. This chain links TRBV25-1 with TRBJ2-5, with 7 bases aligning to TRBD2. Source: cultured CD8+ T cells from PBMCs, taken from culture after CMV antigen stimulation. This receptor was taken from a human donor in good health (CMV status not recorded). Some clones in this sample may be carry-over from other donors' samples. The CDR3 nucleotides read TGTGCCAGCGGGGGGGGGTGGGAGACCCAGTACTTC. Encoded protein: CASGGGWETQYF.